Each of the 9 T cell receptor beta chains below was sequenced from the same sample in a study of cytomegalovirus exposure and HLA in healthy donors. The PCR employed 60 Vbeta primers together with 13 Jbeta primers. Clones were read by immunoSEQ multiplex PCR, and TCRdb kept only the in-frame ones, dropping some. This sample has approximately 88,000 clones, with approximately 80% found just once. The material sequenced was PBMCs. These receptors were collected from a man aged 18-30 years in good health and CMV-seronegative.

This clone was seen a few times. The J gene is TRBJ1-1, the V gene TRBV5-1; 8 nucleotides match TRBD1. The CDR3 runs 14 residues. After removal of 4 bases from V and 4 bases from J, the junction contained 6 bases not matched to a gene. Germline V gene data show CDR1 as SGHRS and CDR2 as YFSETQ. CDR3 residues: CASSPQGASTEAFF. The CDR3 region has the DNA TGCGCCAGCAGCCCTCAGGGGGCTTCCACTGAAGCTTTCTTT. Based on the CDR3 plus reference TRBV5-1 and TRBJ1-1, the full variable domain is KAGVTQTPRYLIKTRGQQVTLSCSPISGHRSVSWYQQTPGQGLQFLFEYFSETQRNKGNFPGRFSGRQFSNSRSEMNVSTLELGDSALYLCASSPQGASTEAFFGQGTRLTVV.

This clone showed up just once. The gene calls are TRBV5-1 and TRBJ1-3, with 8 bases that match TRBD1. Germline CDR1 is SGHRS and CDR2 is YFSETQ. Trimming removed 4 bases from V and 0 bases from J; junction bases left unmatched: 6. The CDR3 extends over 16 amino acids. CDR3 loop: CASSDGTGYSGNTIYF. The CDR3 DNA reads TGCGCCAGCAGCGACGGGACAGGATACTCTGGAAACACCATATATTTT.

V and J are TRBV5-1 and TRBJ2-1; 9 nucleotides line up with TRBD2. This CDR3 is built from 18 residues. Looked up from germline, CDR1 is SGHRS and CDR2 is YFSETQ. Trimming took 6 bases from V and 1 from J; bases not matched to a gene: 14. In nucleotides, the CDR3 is TGCGCCAGCAATTTGGGGCGGGGGGGCCTAGCTTCCTACAATGAGCAGTTCTTC. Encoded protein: CASNLGRGGLASYNEQFF.

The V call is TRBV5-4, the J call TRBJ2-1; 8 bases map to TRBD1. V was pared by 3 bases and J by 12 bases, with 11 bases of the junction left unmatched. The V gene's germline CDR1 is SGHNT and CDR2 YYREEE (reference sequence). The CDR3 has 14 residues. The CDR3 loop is CASSSPGTGMVQFF. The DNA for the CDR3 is TGTGCCAGCAGCTCACCCGGGACAGGTATGGTGCAGTTCTTC. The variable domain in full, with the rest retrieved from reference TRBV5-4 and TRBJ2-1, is ETGVTQSPTHLIKTRGQQVTLRCSSQSGHNTVSWYQQALGQGPQFIFQYYREEENGRGNFPPRFSGLQFPNYSSELNVNALELDDSALYLCASSSPGTGMVQFFGPGTRLTVL.

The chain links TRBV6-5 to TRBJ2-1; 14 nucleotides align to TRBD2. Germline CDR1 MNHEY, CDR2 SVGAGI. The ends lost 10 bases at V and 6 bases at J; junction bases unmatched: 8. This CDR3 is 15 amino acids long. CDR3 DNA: TGTGCCACCCAGGGAGGGACTAGCGGGAGCAATGAGCAGTTCTTC. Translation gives CATQGGTSGSNEQFF.

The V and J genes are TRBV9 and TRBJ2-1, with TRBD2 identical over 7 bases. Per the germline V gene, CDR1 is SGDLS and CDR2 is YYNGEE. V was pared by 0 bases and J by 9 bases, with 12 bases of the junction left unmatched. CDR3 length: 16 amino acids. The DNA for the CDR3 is TGTGCCAGCAGCGTAGATGGAGCGGGGCCCACAGGTGAGCAGTTCTTC. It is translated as CASSVDGAGPTGEQFF.

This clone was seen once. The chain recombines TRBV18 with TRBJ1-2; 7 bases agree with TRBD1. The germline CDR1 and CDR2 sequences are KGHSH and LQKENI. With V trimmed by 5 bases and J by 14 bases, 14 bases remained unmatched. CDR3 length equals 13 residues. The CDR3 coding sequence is TGTGCCAGCTCAATTTCTTGGGACAGCTCCATGACCTTC. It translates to CASSISWDSSMTF.

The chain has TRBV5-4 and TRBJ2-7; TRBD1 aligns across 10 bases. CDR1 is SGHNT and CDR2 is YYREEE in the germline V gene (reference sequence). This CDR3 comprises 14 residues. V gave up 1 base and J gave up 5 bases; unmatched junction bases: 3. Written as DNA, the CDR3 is TGTGCCAGCAGCTTGAAGACAGGGGGCCACGAGCAGTACTTC. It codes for CASSLKTGGHEQYF.

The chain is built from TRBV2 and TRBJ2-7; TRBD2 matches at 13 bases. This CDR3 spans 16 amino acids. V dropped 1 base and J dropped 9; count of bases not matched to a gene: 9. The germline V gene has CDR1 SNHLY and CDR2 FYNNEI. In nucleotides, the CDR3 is TGTGCCAGCAGTGAAGTCTTGACTAGCGGGGGGCTCGGGCAGTACTTC. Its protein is CASSEVLTSGGLGQYF.